The 19 T cell receptor beta chains below come from one sample, sequenced in a study of OX40 agonist ivuxolimab in advanced cancers. Here immunoSEQ multiplex PCR was the method, and the copy in TCRdb shows in-frame clones only, minus some. Altogether approximately 90,000 clones are present, around 90% being singletons, with the ten largest covering approximately 9.3%. The sequencing used CD4+ or CD8+ T cells sorted from blood, collected in a trial of the OX40 agonist ivuxolimab. Receptors originate from an adult with an advanced solid tumor such as melanoma, head and neck, liver or kidney cancer.

This chain's CDR3 is CASLGGDGYEQYF. CDR3 nucleotide sequence: TGTGCCAGCCTAGGAGGGGACGGCTACGAGCAGTACTTC. The chain employs TRBV21-1 and TRBJ2-7; the D call in the table, TRBD2, was not verified against the DNA. TRBV21-1 is given as a pseudogene. CDR3 length: 13 residues.

This chain connects TRBV28 to TRBJ1-5; 7 bases fit TRBD1. CDR3 size: 18 residues. Germline assignment: CDR1 MDHEN and CDR2 SYDVKM. The junction had 16 bases not matched to a gene; V was cut back by 5 bases and J by 3 bases. The CDR3 loop reads CASSGGSGTDYFNQPQHF. CDR3 nucleotides: TGTGCCAGCAGTGGGGGGTCCGGGACAGACTATTTCAATCAGCCCCAGCATTTT.

The rearrangement links TRBV2 to TRBJ1-5; 8 bases map to TRBD1. Losses at the gene ends were 6 bases for V and 5 bases for J; bases not matched to a gene: 9. The CDR3 has 15 residues. Germline CDR1 is SNHLY and CDR2 is FYNNEI. In DNA, the CDR3 is TGTGCCAGCAGCCTCTCAGGGGGCGCAGATCAGCCCCAGCATTTT. Amino acids: CASSLSGGADQPQHF.

CDR3 DNA: TGCGCCAGCAGCCAACTCCTTTGGGGACAGGGCGCCTACGAGCAGTACTTC. This encodes CASSQLLWGQGAYEQYF. This chain connects TRBV4-1 to TRBJ2-7, with TRBD1 matching over 9 bases. The trim removed 2 bases at V and 2 bases at J, leaving 10 bases unmatched. There are 17 residues in the CDR3. CDR1 MGHRA and CDR2 YSYEKL come from the germline V gene.

The chain employs TRBV19 and TRBJ2-7; weak D call: TRBD1 (6 bases). The CDR3 has 16 amino acids. Trimming left V 1 base short and J 6 bases short, with 19 bases between. Germline CDR1 LNHDA, CDR2 SQIVND (reference sequence). This CDR3 is CASSIGTAPAIIEQYF. CDR3 nucleotides: TGTGCCAGTAGTATAGGGACAGCCCCGGCAATTATCGAGCAGTACTTC. Variable domain in full (rest from reference TRBV19 and TRBJ2-7): DGGITQSPKYLFRKEGQNVTLSCEQNLNHDAMYWYRQDPGQGLRLIYYSQIVNDFQKGDIAEGYSVSREKKESFPLTVTSAQKNPTAFYLCASSIGTAPAIIEQYFGPGTRLTVT.

The genes are TRBV19 and TRBJ2-2, with TRBD2 matching 12 bases. After removal of 5 bases from V and 7 bases from J, the junction contained 8 bases not matched to a gene. The CDR3 is 16 amino acids. Germline V gene data show CDR1 as LNHDA and CDR2 as SQIVND (reference sequence). This CDR3 reads CASSPRLAGGVGELFF. CDR3 nucleotide sequence: TGTGCCAGTAGTCCCCGGCTAGCGGGAGGGGTCGGGGAGCTGTTTTTT.

The V call is TRBV27, the J call TRBJ2-2; D gene ambiguous. This CDR3 has 15 residues. CDR1 and CDR2 from the germline V gene are MNHEY and SMNVEV (reference sequence). V dropped 1 base and J dropped 0 bases, with 6 bases sitting between them. The CDR3 region has the DNA TGTGCCAGCAGTTTATTTACAGCGAACACCGGGGAGCTGTTTTTT. Its protein is CASSLFTANTGELFF.

Here the CDR3 DNA reads TGTGCCAGCAGCAAATACACGGGCCACACCCCATCCTACGAGCAGTACTTC. Its protein product is CASSKYTGHTPSYEQYF. The rearrangement joins TRBV21-1 to TRBJ2-7. TRBV21-1 is termed a pseudogene. The CDR3 consists of 17 residues.

The chain employs TRBV28 and TRBJ1-1; no firm D call. The CDR3 length is 13 residues. V lost 7 bases, J lost 0 bases, and 9 bases lay in between. Germline values: CDR1 MDHEN, CDR2 SYDVKM. CDR3 loop: CASKKGLNTEAFF. The CDR3 nucleotides are TGTGCCAGCAAAAAGGGTTTGAACACTGAAGCTTTCTTT.

This clone was seen a single time. This chain connects TRBV27 to TRBJ2-1; 7 positions agree with TRBD2. V lost 6 bases to trimming and J lost 4 bases; unmatched junction nucleotides: 6. Germline V gene data show CDR1 as MNHEY and CDR2 as SMNVEV (reference sequence). The CDR3 runs 14 residues. The CDR3 DNA reads TGTGCCAGCAGCCCAGCGGGGACTTACAATGAGCAGTTCTTC. Amino acid sequence: CASSPAGTYNEQFF.

This chain connects TRBV5-8 to TRBJ2-4; D perhaps matches TRBD1 (5 bases). This CDR3 has 13 residues. V was cut by 0 bases and J by 7 bases, with 8 bases left in between. Germline V CDR1 and CDR2: SGHTS, YDEGEE. CDR3 residues: CASSLEQANIQYF. DNA of the CDR3: TGTGCCAGCAGCTTGGAACAGGCGAACATTCAGTACTTC. Variable domain in full (rest from reference TRBV5-8 and TRBJ2-4): EAGVTQSPTHLIKTRGQQATLRCSPISGHTSVYWYQQALGLGLQFLLWYDEGEERNRGNFPPRFSGRQFPNYSSELNVNALELEDSALYLCASSLEQANIQYFGAGTRLSVL.

The CDR3 protein is CASSLGHGYTF. For the CDR3, the DNA is TGCGCCAGCAGCCTGGGCCATGGCTACACCTTC. The V and J genes are TRBV4-1 and TRBJ1-2, with D hard to call. CDR1 is MGHRA, CDR2 YSYEKL, per germline. This CDR3 comprises 11 residues. V lost 4 bases and J lost 6, with 6 bases in between.

V gene TRBV5-3 combines with J gene TRBJ2-1; the match to TRBD2 covers 14 bases. TRBV5-3 is an ORF for which the function is uncertain. CDR3 size: 19 residues. The ends lost 2 bases at V and 0 bases at J; junction bases unmatched: 7. The CDR3 DNA follows: TGTGCCAGAAGCTTCCCCAGGACTAGCGGGGGGAGCTCCTACAATGAGCAGTTCTTC. Encoded protein: CARSFPRTSGGSSYNEQFF.

The chain has TRBV7-9 and TRBJ2-7; 10 bases line up with TRBD1. Germline values: CDR1 SEHNR, CDR2 FQNEAQ (reference sequence). This CDR3 region has 14 residues. With 5 bases clipped from V and 3 bases from J, the junction kept 4 bases outside the gene matches. The CDR3 loop is CASSVDRGLYEQYF. CDR3 in DNA: TGTGCCAGCAGCGTCGACAGGGGGCTCTACGAGCAGTACTTC.

A word on this clone: The junction and the germline gene differ at one end; a read error may be behind it. The chain combines TRBV5-1 with TRBJ1-1; TRBD1 might be the D (6 bases). The CDR3 length is 13 residues. Germline V gene lookup returns CDR1 SGHRS and CDR2 YFSETQ. CDR3 protein: CASTLDRNTEAFF. Written as DNA, the CDR3 is TGCGCCAGCACCTTGGACAGGAACACTGAAGCTTTCTTT.

The chain links TRBV7-6 to TRBJ2-7; 9 bases align to TRBD1. V was pared by 6 bases and J by 12 bases, with 15 bases of the junction left unmatched. CDR1 is SGHVS, CDR2 FNYEAQ, per germline. This CDR3 comprises 14 residues. CDR3 bases: TGTGCCAGCAGACCCCAACTACGACAGGGGGATTTGTACTTC. Amino acids: CASRPQLRQGDLYF.

The genes are TRBV18 and TRBJ2-1; D gene ambiguous. The CDR3 spans 12 residues. V lost 6 bases and J lost 9, with 12 bases in between. Germline CDR1 KGHSH, CDR2 LQKENI. CDR3 loop: CASSSVLLEQFF. CDR3 coding DNA: TGTGCCAGCTCCTCTGTTCTGCTTGAGCAGTTCTTC.

This sequence joins TRBV6-1 and TRBJ1-1; the D gene is possibly TRBD1 (5 bases). This CDR3 spans 12 amino acids. The germline CDR1 and CDR2 sequences are MNHNS and SASEGT. The ends were cut back, 8 bases at V and 3 bases at J, with 10 bases in the middle. Here the CDR3 DNA reads TGTGCCAGCCAAAAAGGGGACACTGAAGCTTTCTTT. Protein sequence: CASQKGDTEAFF.

The V call is TRBV5-1, the J call TRBJ2-5; D is unclear. V shed 5 bases and J shed 2 bases, with 4 bases lying between them. Germline loops: CDR1 SGHRS, CDR2 YFSETQ. This CDR3 is built from 11 residues. The CDR3 loop is CASRPQETQYF. In DNA, the CDR3 is TGCGCCAGCAGGCCTCAAGAGACCCAGTACTTC.